This TCR beta chain was profiled in a study of blood T cell repertoires in COVID-19. TCRdb keeps only in-frame clones here, not all; method: immunoSEQ multiplex PCR. The table shows about 380,000 clones, with about 88% occurring only once. From germline, CDR1 is KGHDR and CDR2 SFDVKD. V gave up 1 base and J gave up 5 bases; unmatched junction bases: 6. The CDR3 length is 15 residues. The chain uses TRBV24-1 and TRBJ2-5; the match to TRBD2 covers 7 bases. This TCR was sampled from a young woman who had recovered from COVID-19. Sequencing was performed on PBMCs or T cells enriched from blood (not recorded which). The CDR3 sequence is CATSDFRDYGETQYF. The CDR3 coding sequence is TGTGCCACCAGTGATTTTCGGGACTACGGGGAGACCCAGTACTTC.